The 17 T cell receptor beta chains below all came from one sample that was sequenced in a study of T cells in Graves' hyperthyroidism and ophthalmopathy (dated by TCRdb to between 2017 and 2020). The library was made by multiplex PCR. The listed sequencing device is Illumina HiSeq 2000. The TCR beta CDR3 regions were amplified from RNA transcripts. A first-round RT-PCR of the TCR CDR3 used the HTBI primer set with the Qiagen OneStep RT-PCR kit. Starting from the raw public reads, TCRdb applied fastp trimming at Q25, assembled clones with MiXCR and retained in-frame beta chains. CDR3 protein duplicates are merged, each entry listing the most common genes and DNA. In this sample the table shows roughly 530,000 distinct CDR3 sequences, 17% of which occur a single time. Of the sample, around 17% is held by the ten largest clones. The material sequenced was blood. Receptors were obtained from a woman under 30 with Graves' ophthalmopathy.

This clonotype was picked up many times. Here the CDR3 DNA reads TGTGCCAGCAGTGAATTAAGGCCCGACAATCAGCCCCAGCATTTT. Protein product: CASSELRPDNQPQHF. The chain links TRBV6-1 to TRBJ1-5, with D unresolved. V shed 2 bases and J shed 3 bases, with 11 bases lying between them. CDR3 size: 15 residues. Germline CDR1 MNHNS, CDR2 SASEGT.

This clonotype was seen ten or more times. The chain couples TRBV28 to TRBJ1-5; TRBD1 aligns across 7 bases. Germline lookup yields CDR1 MDHEN and CDR2 SYDVKM. The CDR3 consists of 11 residues. The V segment lost 4 bases and the J segment 12 bases; nucleotides outside the gene matches: 3. The CDR3 spells CASSSRQGQHF. Written as DNA, the CDR3 is TGTGCCAGCAGTTCAAGACAGGGCCAGCATTTT.

At least ten counts were recorded for this clonotype. The V gene is TRBV3-1, the J gene TRBJ2-3; TRBD2 aligns across 11 bases. The CDR3 loop spans 15 amino acids. The J segment lost 5 bases and the V segment lost 2 bases, leaving 3 bases of the junction unmatched. From germline, CDR1 is LGHDT and CDR2 YNNKEL (reference sequence). In nucleotides, the CDR3 is TGTGCCAGCAGCCAACTAGCGGGGGGTTTAGATACGCAGTATTTT. This sequence encodes CASSQLAGGLDTQYF.

In this sample, this clonotype turned up a few times. The chain links TRBV7-3 to TRBJ2-2; TRBD2 might be the D (6 bases). Germline V gene lookup returns CDR1 SGHTA and CDR2 FQGTGA. Trimming took off 5 bases at V and 4 bases at J, with 17 bases between the two ends. The CDR3 sequence is 16 residues long. The CDR3 here is CASSTYRDGGTGELFF. Here the CDR3 DNA reads TGTGCCAGCAGCACGTACCGGGACGGGGGCACCGGGGAGCTGTTTTTT. The variable domain in full, completed from reference TRBV7-3 and TRBJ2-2, reads GAGVSQTPSNKVTEKGKYVELRCDPISGHTALYWYRQSLGQGPEFLIYFQGTGAADDSGLPNDRFFAVRPEGSVSTLKIQRTERGDSAVYLCASSTYRDGGTGELFFGEGSRLTVL.

This clonotype was seen repeatedly, ten times or more. The rearrangement uses TRBV7-2 and TRBJ1-1; D gene ambiguous. CDR3 length equals 13 residues. The germline gives CDR1 SGHTA, CDR2 FQGNSA. V lost 5 bases, J lost 4 bases, and 11 bases lay in between. CDR3 amino acids: CASSEGWGTEAFF. The DNA of the CDR3 is TGTGCCAGCAGCGAGGGTTGGGGCACTGAAGCTTTCTTT.

In its sample, this clonotype was seen many times. This chain joins TRBV4-3 and TRBJ1-4; D is ambiguous. CDR1 is LGHNA, CDR2 YSLEER, per germline. Trimming removed 4 bases at V and 0 bases at J, with 9 bases between. The length of the CDR3 is 15 residues. The CDR3 DNA sequence: TGCGCCAGCAGCCCTAGTGCTGCAACTAATGAAAAACTGTTTTTT. Translated: CASSPSAATNEKLFF.

The V call is TRBV20-1, the J call TRBJ1-1; unclear D gene. V was trimmed by 0 bases and J by 8 bases, leaving 10 bases between them. The CDR3 totals 12 residues. In germline, CDR1 is DFQATT, CDR2 SNEGSKA (reference sequence). The CDR3 region has the DNA TGCAGTGCTAGAGATCGGTTGATCGAAGCTTTCTTT. Encoded protein: CSARDRLIEAFF.

This clonotype was counted many times. V and J are TRBV4-1 and TRBJ2-3, with 7 nucleotides matching TRBD1. This CDR3 has 15 amino acids. CDR1 is MGHRA and CDR2 is YSYEKL in the germline V gene. With V trimmed by 3 bases and J by 0 bases, 3 bases remained unmatched. CDR3 region: CASSQGTASTDTQYF. The CDR3 coding sequence is TGCGCCAGCAGCCAGGGGACAGCTAGCACAGATACGCAGTATTTT.

This clonotype was observed at least ten times. The V gene is TRBV15, the J gene TRBJ2-1; the match to TRBD1 covers 9 bases. Looked up from germline, CDR1 is LNHNV and CDR2 is YYDKDF (reference sequence). This CDR3 region has 17 residues. The V gene end was trimmed by 2 bases and the J gene end by 4 bases; junction bases not matched to a gene: 9. For the CDR3, the DNA is TGTGCCACCAGCAGACCCCGGGACAGGGCCTTATACAATGAGCAGTTCTTC. It codes for CATSRPRDRALYNEQFF.

As regards this clonotype: A read error may explain this, as a much larger clone is one base away. The genes are TRBV15 and TRBJ1-1, with D unclear. The V end was cut by 0 bases, the J end by 5 bases, with 10 bases between. Germline CDR1 and CDR2: LNHNV and YYDKDF (reference sequence). The CDR3 extends over 14 amino acids. CDR3 nucleotides: TGTGCCACCAGCAGAGACCCGAGAAGAACTGAAGCTTTCTTT. Its translation is CATSRDPRRTEAFF.

This clonotype has at least ten counts. This chain connects TRBV2 to TRBJ2-7; 11 bases line up with TRBD2. The CDR3 length is 15 residues. Germline lookup yields CDR1 SNHLY and CDR2 FYNNEI. J lost 3 bases, V lost 3 bases, and 4 bases had no gene match. The CDR3 DNA is TGTGCCAGCAGTGACCGCCTAGCGGGAGGCTACGAGCAGTACTTC. It translates to CASSDRLAGGYEQYF. The complete variable domain, with remaining parts taken from reference TRBV2 and TRBJ2-7, reads EPEVTQTPSHQVTQMGQEVILRCVPISNHLYFYWYRQILGQKVEFLVSFYNNEISEKSEIFDDQFSVERPDGSNFTLKIRSTKLEDSAMYFCASSDRLAGGYEQYFGPGTRLTVT.

This clonotype was seen ten or more times. This chain uses TRBV30 with TRBJ2-7; TRBD1 matches at 9 bases. CDR3 size: 13 residues. Germline CDR1 reads GTSNPN; CDR2 reads SVGIG (reference sequence). V dropped 3 bases and J dropped 6; count of bases not matched to a gene: 6. The CDR3 reads CAWSADRGSEQYF. The CDR3 DNA reads TGTGCCTGGAGCGCGGACAGGGGTTCCGAGCAGTACTTC.

This clonotype showed up many times. The chain joins TRBV28 to TRBJ1-1, with D perhaps TRBD1 (5 bases). Germline CDR1 MDHEN, CDR2 SYDVKM. Trimming shortened V by 4 bases and J by 1 base, and 10 bases separated the two germline ends. The length of the CDR3 is 14 residues. The chain's CDR3 is CASSSGRRNTEAFF. CDR3 nucleotide sequence: TGTGCCAGCAGTTCGGGACGAAGGAACACTGAAGCTTTCTTT.

This clonotype was counted many times. The rearrangement links TRBV30 to TRBJ2-2; D perhaps matches TRBD1 (6 bases). Germline CDR1 and CDR2: GTSNPN and SVGIG (reference sequence). The CDR3 extends over 12 amino acids. The V end lost 5 bases, the J end lost 6 bases, and 10 bases lay between the germline ends. As DNA, the CDR3 is TGTGCCTGGGGCGCAGGGGCCGGGGAGCTGTTTTTT. This gives the protein CAWGAGAGELFF.

J is TRBJ2-1 and V is TRBV6-1, with TRBD2 matching over 13 bases. The CDR3 is 15 residues long. V lost 6 bases and J lost 7; bases outside the gene matches: 6. Germline CDR1 is MNHNS and CDR2 is SASEGT. The CDR3, as DNA: TGTGCCAGCAGGGGACTAGCGGGGTCGGTTAATGAGCAGTTCTTC. Translating gives CASRGLAGSVNEQFF.

This clonotype was observed many times. The rearrangement joins TRBV20-1 to TRBJ1-2; 7 bases map to TRBD1. CDR3 length equals 12 residues. Trimming cost V 6 bases and J 4 bases; bases outside gene matches: 5. Germline V gene lookup returns CDR1 DFQATT and CDR2 SNEGSKA (reference sequence). The CDR3 coding sequence is TGCAGTGCGGGCGGGGACAGCTATGGCTACACCTTC. Translation gives CSAGGDSYGYTF.

Ten or more counts support this clonotype. The chain carries TRBV28 and TRBJ1-2, with D uncertain. The CDR3 runs to 13 residues. V shed 3 bases and J shed 0 bases, with 5 bases lying between them. CDR1 is MDHEN and CDR2 is SYDVKM in the germline V gene. CDR3 amino acids: CASSFGTNYGYTF. The CDR3 nucleotides read TGTGCCAGCAGTTTCGGCACTAACTATGGCTACACCTTC.